The text below deals with one T cell receptor beta chain. As handled by the study authors: Reference gene primer amplification gave nucleated cell count estimates. Generated by immunoSEQ multiplex PCR, the TCRdb table keeps only in-frame clones and is missing some. That table supplies the V and J calls and clone size; D and trimming were determined from the DNA. The table lists fewer than 150,000 clones, over 60% of them singletons. CDR1 is SEHNR, CDR2 FQNEAQ, per germline (reference sequence). V lost 0 bases, J lost 0 bases, and 8 bases lay in between. The CDR3 runs 15 residues. This entry comes from a study of blood T cell repertoires in COVID-19. Study in general: The samples span acute and convalescent COVID-19 from the United States, Italy and Spain. T cells, B-cell-depleted T cells, or PBMCs supplied cDNA or gDNA.

Specimen: peripheral blood. The V call is TRBV7-9, the J call TRBJ1-1, with D perhaps TRBD1 (5 bases). This TCR was sampled from a man between 70 and 80 years old with acute or convalescent COVID-19. CDR3 residues: CASSLAGGMNTEAFF. In nucleotides, the CDR3 is TGTGCCAGCAGCTTAGCCGGGGGGATGAACACTGAAGCTTTCTTT. Based on the CDR3 plus reference TRBV7-9 and TRBJ1-1, the full variable domain is DTGVSQNPRHKITKRGQNVTFRCDPISEHNRLYWYRQTLGQGPEFLTYFQNEAQLEKSRLLSDRFSAERPKGSFSTLEIQRTEQGDSAMYLCASSLAGGMNTEAFFGQGTRLTVV.